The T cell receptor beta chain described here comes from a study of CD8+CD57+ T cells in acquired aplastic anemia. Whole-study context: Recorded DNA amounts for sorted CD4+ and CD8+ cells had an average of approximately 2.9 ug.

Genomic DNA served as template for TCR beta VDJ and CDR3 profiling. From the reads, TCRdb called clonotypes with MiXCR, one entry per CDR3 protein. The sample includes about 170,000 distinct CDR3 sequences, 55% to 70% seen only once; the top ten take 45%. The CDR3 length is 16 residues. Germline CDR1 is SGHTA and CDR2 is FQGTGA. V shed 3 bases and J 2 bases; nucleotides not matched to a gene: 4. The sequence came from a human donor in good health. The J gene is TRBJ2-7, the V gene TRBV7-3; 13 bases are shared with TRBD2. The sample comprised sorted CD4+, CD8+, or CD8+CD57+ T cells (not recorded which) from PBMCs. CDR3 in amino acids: CASSFGTSGVPYEQYF. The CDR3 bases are TGTGCCAGCAGCTTCGGGACTAGCGGGGTCCCCTACGAGCAGTACTTC. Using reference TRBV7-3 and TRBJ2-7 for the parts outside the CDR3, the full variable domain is GAGVSQTPSNKVTEKGKYVELRCDPISGHTALYWYRQSLGQGPEFLIYFQGTGAADDSGLPNDRFFAVRPEGSVSTLKIQRTERGDSAVYLCASSFGTSGVPYEQYFGPGTRLTVT.